The T cell receptor beta chain described here comes from a study of cytomegalovirus exposure and HLA in healthy donors. The wider study: A subsequent analysis reported that the 95 to 150 validation repertoires were produced on the same platform that had also been used for the roughly 670 first-cohort repertoires. Findings and limits, study-wide: High specificity and sensitivity for cytomegalovirus status were reported for the classifier. Cytomegalovirus association was assigned to under 200 TCR beta chains. Rarity characterized most TCR sequences, yet some public TCRs appeared in many donors.

Profiling relied on immunoSEQ multiplex PCR, and the TCRdb table lists in-frame clones only, not all of them. In the table there are about 250,000 clones, roughly 87% of which are singletons. About this clone: The antigen remains undetermined.

The specimen was PBMCs. This receptor was taken from a man between 18 and 29 years old in good health and CMV-seropositive.

CDR3 region: CASSEVGLSYNEQFF. The CDR3 nucleotides are TGTGCCAGCAGTGAAGTGGGCCTCTCCTACAATGAGCAGTTCTTC. The rearrangement links TRBV2 to TRBJ2-1; D gene ambiguous. V gave up 1 base and J gave up 0 bases, with 7 bases separating them. This CDR3 has 15 amino acids. CDR1 is SNHLY, CDR2 FYNNEI, per germline.